The 19 T cell receptor beta chains presented below share a single source sample, sequenced in a study of control samples from healthy donors and cancer patients. This table comes from immunoSEQ multiplex PCR, and its TCRdb copy is limited to in-frame clones, with some not included. The sample lists approximately 100,000 clones, roughly 78% seen once, with roughly 2% in the top ten. What was sequenced was blood. The receptors originated from a man in his sixties in good health.

The V call is TRBV6-5, the J call TRBJ1-5; D gene uncertain. The CDR3 length is 14 residues. Trimming pared 7 bases from V and 0 bases from J, leaving 10 bases between. Germline loops: CDR1 MNHEY, CDR2 SVGAGI. This CDR3 reads CASKSDYSNQPQHF. CDR3 bases: TGTGCCAGCAAATCGGATTATAGCAATCAGCCCCAGCATTTT.

In regard to this clone: One end of the junction varies from germline; a read error may be responsible. This rearrangement joins TRBV4-1 to TRBJ2-5; D perhaps matches TRBD2 (7 bases). This CDR3 is 14 amino acids long. CDR1 is MGHRA and CDR2 is YSYEKL in the germline V gene. CDR3 bases: TGCGCCAGCAGCGAAGAGGGGGGGCAGGAGACCCAGTACTTC. Encoded protein: CASSEEGGQETQYF.

This clone appeared once. The chain employs TRBV5-6 and TRBJ2-1; D call uncertain. This CDR3 is 13 amino acids long. V was cut by 6 bases and J by 6 bases, with 13 bases left in between. Germline CDR1 reads SGHDT; CDR2 reads YYEEEE. CDR3 sequence (DNA): TGTGCCAGCACCTTTCTAGAGTCCAATGAGCAGTTCTTC. It is translated as CASTFLESNEQFF.

The V call is TRBV19, the J call TRBJ2-2, with D maybe TRBD2 (5 bases). Germline-derived CDR1 and CDR2 are LNHDA and SQIVND (reference sequence). V was trimmed by 4 bases and J by 5 bases, leaving 14 bases between them. The CDR3 sequence is 15 residues long. The CDR3 spells CASSSGERLTGELFF. The CDR3 nucleotides are TGTGCCAGTAGTAGTGGAGAGAGACTAACCGGGGAGCTGTTTTTT.

The chain couples TRBV24-1 to TRBJ2-7; D is uncertain. CDR1 is KGHDR and CDR2 is SFDVKD in the germline V gene. This CDR3 has 13 amino acids. V gave up 3 bases and J gave up 3 bases, with 8 bases separating them. CDR3 DNA sequence: TGTGCCACCAGTGATGGACCCCGCTACGAGCAGTACTTC. Translating gives CATSDGPRYEQYF.

The chain uses TRBV10-3 and TRBJ2-4; D is perhaps TRBD1 (6 bases). The germline CDR1 and CDR2 sequences are ENHRY and SYGVKD. The CDR3 totals 15 residues. V lost 1 base, J lost 5 bases, and 12 bases lay in between. The CDR3 DNA reads as TGTGCCATCAGTGAGTTTAAGGGGGTGGAAAACATTCAGTACTTC. This encodes CAISEFKGVENIQYF.

The DNA for the CDR3 is TGTGCCAGCAGCGGACAGCACTATGGCTACACCTTC. It encodes CASSGQHYGYTF. V gene TRBV9 combines with J gene TRBJ1-2, with a possible D match to TRBD1 (5 bases). Looked up from germline, CDR1 is SGDLS and CDR2 is YYNGEE. The V gene lost 3 bases and the J gene lost 3 bases, with 6 bases spanning the gap. The CDR3 extends over 12 amino acids.

This chain joins TRBV18 and TRBJ2-6, with D unclear. The CDR3 length is 15 residues. V was shortened by 1 base and J by 1 base, with 5 bases between the two germline ends. The germline V gene encodes CDR1 KGHSH and CDR2 LQKENI. DNA for the CDR3: TGTGCCAGCTCACCACAGCGATCTGGGGCCAACGTCCTGACTTTC. It translates to CASSPQRSGANVLTF.

This sequence joins TRBV5-8 and TRBJ2-5, with 7 bases fitting TRBD1. The ends lost 0 bases at V and 4 bases at J; junction bases unmatched: 3. This CDR3 is 14 amino acids long. Germline V gene data show CDR1 as SGHTS and CDR2 as YDEGEE. The CDR3 protein is CASSLEPGGETQYF. CDR3 DNA: TGTGCCAGCAGCTTGGAGCCAGGGGGAGAGACCCAGTACTTC. Supplemented by reference TRBV5-8 and TRBJ2-5, the full variable domain reads EAGVTQSPTHLIKTRGQQATLRCSPISGHTSVYWYQQALGLGLQFLLWYDEGEERNRGNFPPRFSGRQFPNYSSELNVNALELEDSALYLCASSLEPGGETQYFGPGTRLLVL.

In its sample, this clone was seen once. This same CDR3 is encoded by further DNA sequences in the sample. The rearrangement uses TRBV19 and TRBJ2-5, with D possibly being TRBD1 or TRBD2 (7 bases each). CDR1 and CDR2 (germline): LNHDA, SQIVND (reference sequence). The CDR3 spans 15 residues. V was shortened by 4 bases and J by 5 bases, with 17 bases between the two germline ends. The CDR3 here is CASSTGRQGGETQYF. In nucleotides, the CDR3 is TGTGCCAGTAGTACCGGTCGTCAGGGGGGGGAGACCCAGTACTTC. Using reference TRBV19 and TRBJ2-5 for the parts outside the CDR3, the full variable domain is DGGITQSPKYLFRKEGQNVTLSCEQNLNHDAMYWYRQDPGQGLRLIYYSQIVNDFQKGDIAEGYSVSREKKESFPLTVTSAQKNPTAFYLCASSTGRQGGETQYFGPGTRLLVL.

The chain carries TRBV5-1 and TRBJ2-7, with unresolved D. Trimming cost V 0 bases and J 3 bases, with 7 bases left between them. The germline V gene has CDR1 SGHRS and CDR2 YFSETQ. The CDR3 has 13 amino acids. The CDR3 spells CASSLDGFYEQYF. CDR3 in DNA: TGCGCCAGCAGCTTGGATGGGTTCTACGAGCAGTACTTC. Variable domain in full (rest from reference TRBV5-1 and TRBJ2-7): KAGVTQTPRYLIKTRGQQVTLSCSPISGHRSVSWYQQTPGQGLQFLFEYFSETQRNKGNFPGRFSGRQFSNSRSEMNVSTLELGDSALYLCASSLDGFYEQYFGPGTRLTVT.

The rearrangement links TRBV3-1 (or the pseudogene TRBV3-2) to TRBJ1-2; D possibly corresponds to TRBD1 (6 bases). Germline V gene sequence: CDR1 LGHDT, CDR2 YNNKEL (reference sequence). The CDR3 is 15 amino acids. V was shortened by 5 bases and J by 4 bases, with 17 bases between the two germline ends. Here the CDR3 DNA reads TGTGCCAGCAGCTACTTGGACAGAGTCTCCTATGGCTACACCTTC. Translated: CASSYLDRVSYGYTF.

The V gene is TRBV10-1, the J gene TRBJ2-1; 10 bases align to TRBD2. The CDR3 runs 16 residues. V lost 6 bases and J lost 1; bases outside the gene matches: 6. Germline-derived CDR1 and CDR2 are WNHNN and SYGVQD (reference sequence). CDR3 in amino acids: CASSILAGDSYNEQFF. As DNA, the CDR3 is TGCGCCAGCAGCATCCTAGCGGGAGATTCCTACAATGAGCAGTTCTTC.

This clone has more than one count but fewer than ten. The chain carries TRBV19 and TRBJ1-1, with D perhaps TRBD1 (5 bases). V lost 3 bases and J lost 5, with 16 bases in between. The CDR3 spans 15 residues. Germline V CDR1 and CDR2: LNHDA, SQIVND (reference sequence). The CDR3 nucleotides are TGTGCCAGTAGTATGGGCTCCGGGGCGGTAACTGAAGCTTTCTTT. Residues: CASSMGSGAVTEAFF.

This clone was observed a single time. This CDR3 is also generated by other DNA sequences in the sample. V usage is TRBV24-1 and J usage is TRBJ1-1; D is possibly TRBD1 (5 bases). Germline assignment: CDR1 KGHDR and CDR2 SFDVKD. CDR3 size: 13 residues. V was shortened by 10 bases and J by 3 bases, with 14 bases between the two germline ends. The CDR3 reads CATRDRKDTEAFF. CDR3 bases: TGTGCCACTAGGGACCGGAAGGACACTGAAGCTTTCTTT.

A few counts support this clone. This sequence joins TRBV6-1 and TRBJ2-7, with D perhaps TRBD1 (5 bases). The germline V gene encodes CDR1 MNHNS and CDR2 SASEGT. This CDR3 is 11 amino acids long. The ends were cut back, 1 base at V and 10 bases at J, with 8 bases in the middle. The CDR3 region is CASSEGWGQYF. The CDR3, as DNA: TGTGCCAGCAGTGAAGGGTGGGGCCAGTACTTC.

The table lists this clone with a count of one. The V and J genes are TRBV6-6 and TRBJ1-3, with D tentatively TRBD1 (5 bases). V lost 5 bases, J lost 8 bases, and 19 bases lay in between. This CDR3 spans 15 amino acids. Germline V gene sequence: CDR1 MNHNY, CDR2 SVGAGI (reference sequence). CDR3 amino acids: CASSRNRPRRDTIYF. The CDR3 DNA reads TGTGCCAGCAGTCGTAACAGGCCTAGAAGGGACACCATATATTTT.

The gene calls are TRBV2 and TRBJ1-3, with D perhaps TRBD1 (5 bases). Trimming removed 9 bases at V and 10 bases at J, with 10 bases between. The germline V gene encodes CDR1 SNHLY and CDR2 FYNNEI. This CDR3 region has 10 residues. CDR3 sequence (DNA): TGTGCCAGTTACAGGCGAACCATATATTTT. This gives the protein CASYRRTIYF.

CDR3 DNA: TGCGCCAGCAGCCAAGCAGGGGTAACGGGAAACACCATATATTTT. Protein: CASSQAGVTGNTIYF. This chain connects TRBV4-1 to TRBJ1-3; the D gene is possibly TRBD1 (6 bases). This CDR3 spans 15 amino acids. Germline loops: CDR1 MGHRA, CDR2 YSYEKL. The germline V and J ends were trimmed by 1 base and 4 bases, with 11 bases remaining between them.